The T cell receptor (beta chain) under discussion was sequenced for a study of cytomegalovirus exposure and HLA in healthy donors. Turning to the study itself: The approximately 710 first-cohort repertoires and the roughly 120 validation repertoires shared the same platform, a later analysis reported.

This clone was seen just once. As yet, its antigen is unknown. Libraries were prepared by immunoSEQ multiplex PCR; TCRdb keeps only in-frame clonotypes and omits some of them. The table shows more than 140,000 clones, with about 88% occurring only once. Germline CDR1 reads SGHRS; CDR2 reads YFSETQ. The CDR3 runs to 14 residues. V lost 0 bases, J lost 8 bases, and 12 bases lay in between. Regarding the study as a whole: Listed as cytomegalovirus-associated were about 160 TCR beta chains. In vitro work confirmed that three CMV-associated chains recognize CMV antigens.

The sequence was obtained from a woman under 30 in good health and CMV-seropositive. This chain connects TRBV5-1 to TRBJ2-1; D is ambiguous. Sequenced sample: PBMCs. The CDR3 region is CASSLGAGYDEQFF. CDR3 DNA: TGCGCCAGCAGCTTGGGGGCAGGATACGATGAGCAGTTCTTC.